Listed here are 5 T cell receptor beta chains from one sample, sequenced in a study of OX40 agonist ivuxolimab in advanced cancers. Data came from immunoSEQ multiplex PCR; TCRdb stores just in-frame clones and leaves some out. The data hold 80,000 or so clones, with more than 85% observed a single time. The sample consisted of CD4+ or CD8+ T cells sorted from blood, taken in a trial of the OX40 agonist ivuxolimab. These receptors all stem from an adult with an advanced solid tumor such as melanoma, head and neck, liver or kidney cancer.

This clone showed up just once. J is TRBJ2-1 and V is TRBV7-9, with TRBD1 as a possible D gene (6 bases). The CDR3 is 15 amino acids. CDR1 and CDR2 from the germline V gene are SEHNR and FQNEAQ (reference sequence). Trimming removed 6 bases from V and 7 bases from J, with 19 bases in between. CDR3 protein: CASRVGPQGRNEQFF. The CDR3 DNA follows: TGTGCCAGCAGGGTGGGGCCCCAGGGGAGAAATGAGCAGTTCTTC.

This chain connects TRBV25-1 to TRBJ1-1, with a possible D match to TRBD1 (5 bases). This CDR3 contains 15 residues. Per germline, CDR1 MGHDK and CDR2 SYGVNS. The V gene lost 1 base and the J gene lost 7 bases, with 16 bases spanning the gap. The CDR3 bases are TGTGCCAGCAGTGAATTTATTGGGGGGTTGGATGAAGCTTTCTTT. Residues: CASSEFIGGLDEAFF.

J is TRBJ2-7 and V is TRBV29-1; D possibly matches TRBD1 or TRBD2 (5 bases each). Per the germline V gene, CDR1 is SQVTM and CDR2 is ANQGSEA. Trimming stripped 5 bases from V and 3 bases from J, with 20 bases between. This CDR3 is built from 15 residues. In DNA form, the CDR3 reads TGCAGCGTTCTCAGCGGTGAGGGGAGCCTCTACGAGCAGTACTTC. Protein: CSVLSGEGSLYEQYF.

The rearrangement uses TRBV27 and TRBJ1-5, with TRBD1 matching over 7 bases. J lost 3 bases, V lost 4 bases, and 9 bases had no gene match. From germline, CDR1 is MNHEY and CDR2 SMNVEV (reference sequence). The CDR3 length is 16 residues. In DNA form, the CDR3 reads TGTGCCAGCAGTTCCTGGGAGGGGGCGTACAATCAGCCCCAGCATTTT. This translates into CASSSWEGAYNQPQHF.

V is TRBV27 and J is TRBJ1-5; weak D call: TRBD1 (5 bases). Per the germline V gene, CDR1 is MNHEY and CDR2 is SMNVEV (reference sequence). This CDR3 comprises 15 residues. V was clipped by 10 bases and J by 6 bases, with 22 bases between them. The CDR3 DNA sequence: TGTGCCACCAGACCGGGGGGGATCGGCGGTCAGCCCCAGCATTTT. This encodes CATRPGGIGGQPQHF.